The 21 T cell receptor beta chains in this list originate from one sample, sequenced in a study of T cells expressing NK-cell markers. TCRdb reprocessed the 5' RACE reads, with one entry per CDR3 protein and no DNA. This listing includes 250,000 to 300,000 distinct CDR3 sequences. The source material was blood T cells: a sorted CD56 or NKG2C T cell subset, CD4+ or CD8+ T cells, or bulk PBMC T cells (not recorded which). Receptors originate from a man aged 18 to 30 in good health.

The V call is TRBV5-1, the J call TRBJ2-1. The CDR3 consists of 17 residues. In germline, CDR1 is SGHRS, CDR2 YFSETQ. The CDR3 region is CASSREIGRNFHNEQFF.

CDR3 sequence reads: CASSYTRLAGETQYF. This chain links TRBV6-5 with TRBJ2-5; TCRdb's D call of TRBD2 is untestable without DNA. The germline CDR1 and CDR2 sequences are MNHEY and SVGAGI. The CDR3 spans 15 residues.

The chain combines TRBV3-1 with TRBJ2-5; TCRdb proposes TRBD1, but this gene call is untestable without DNA. Germline CDR1 LGHDT, CDR2 YNNKEL (reference sequence). This CDR3 has 21 amino acids. The chain's CDR3 is CASSQLSGPADNNLGLKTQYF.

The chain couples TRBV29-1 to TRBJ2-5; the D call from TCRdb, TRBD1, cannot be confirmed without DNA. There are 15 residues in the CDR3. Germline-derived CDR1 and CDR2 are SQVTM and ANQGSEA. Here the CDR3 reads CSGGPGQGPQETQYF.

The chain links TRBV27 to TRBJ1-1; TCRdb lists TRBD1, though no DNA is available to test this call. This CDR3 has 12 amino acids. CDR1 and CDR2 from the germline V gene are MNHEY and SMNVEV (reference sequence). The CDR3: CATRGLGTEAFF.

The CDR3 is CSAGATGTNEKLFF. This chain uses TRBV20-1 with TRBJ1-4; lacking DNA, the TRBD1 call made by TCRdb goes unchecked. The CDR3 loop spans 14 amino acids. Germline assignment: CDR1 DFQATT and CDR2 SNEGSKA (reference sequence).

The rearrangement links TRBV20-1 to TRBJ2-3. The CDR3 sequence is 13 residues long. Germline CDR1 reads DFQATT; CDR2 reads SNEGSKA (reference sequence). The CDR3 sequence: CSAREPSPDTQYF.

The V and J genes are TRBV19 and TRBJ2-7; with no DNA, the TCRdb D assignment of TRBD1 cannot be verified. Germline loops: CDR1 LNHDA, CDR2 SQIVND (reference sequence). The CDR3 runs 16 residues. CDR3 in amino acids: CASSIFPGQDEYEQYF.

The genes are TRBV12-3 or TRBV12-4 and TRBJ1-1; there is no DNA to check the TCRdb D call of TRBD1. This CDR3 has 14 amino acids. The CDR3 reads CASSSLGGYTEAFF.

The rearrangement joins TRBV10-3 to TRBJ1-1; the TCRdb call, TRBD1, lacks DNA for checking. From germline, CDR1 is ENHRY and CDR2 SYGVKD. This CDR3 has 13 amino acids. CDR3 residues: CAISGGAGAEAFF.

The V gene is TRBV4-2, the J gene TRBJ2-7; TCRdb indicates TRBD1, and absent DNA this call remains unverified. CDR1 and CDR2 (germline): LGHNA, YNFKEQ. The CDR3 length is 16 residues. The CDR3 region is CASSPRARDKDHEQYF.

The chain joins TRBV6-5 to TRBJ1-1. Germline loops: CDR1 MNHEY, CDR2 SVGAGI. CDR3 size: 12 residues. The CDR3 loop is CASSRWGTEAFF.

The chain employs TRBV30 and TRBJ2-5. The CDR3 extends over 12 amino acids. CDR1 is GTSNPN and CDR2 is SVGIG in the germline V gene (reference sequence). This CDR3 reads CAWSGLQETQYF.

The chain has TRBV6-2 or TRBV6-3 and TRBJ2-7; the TRBD1 assignment by TCRdb is unverifiable without DNA. The CDR3 has 12 residues. Germline CDR1 reads MNHEY; CDR2 reads SVGEGT. The CDR3 sequence: CASSTGGYEQYF.

The rearrangement joins TRBV6-1 to TRBJ1-1; checking the TCRdb D call of TRBD1 is not possible without DNA. The CDR3 sequence is 13 residues long. The germline CDR1 and CDR2 sequences are MNHNS and SASEGT. This CDR3 reads CASRTGLNTEAFF.

The chain carries TRBV4-3 and TRBJ2-1; TCRdb reports TRBD2, a call that lacks DNA to check it against. CDR3 size: 15 residues. From germline, CDR1 is LGHNA and CDR2 YSLEER. The CDR3 protein is CASSQTSGSIDEQFF.

J is TRBJ1-2 and V is TRBV6-1. Germline CDR1 MNHNS, CDR2 SASEGT. This CDR3 has 14 residues. CDR3 in amino acids: CASRLAAANYGYTF.

The chain carries TRBV24-1 and TRBJ2-1; TCRdb reports TRBD2, a call that lacks DNA to check it against. The CDR3 totals 17 residues. Germline loops: CDR1 KGHDR, CDR2 SFDVKD. The CDR3 loop is CATSDPPGTSGIDEQFF.

The chain uses TRBV12-3 or TRBV12-4 and TRBJ2-3; the D call of TRBD2 rests on TCRdb alone, since no DNA is present to check it. The CDR3 is made up of 16 amino acids. CDR3 residues: CASSKSLAGVKDTQYF.

The CDR3 loop reads CASSLFRNYGYTF. V gene TRBV12-3 or TRBV12-4 combines with J gene TRBJ1-2. This CDR3 has 13 residues.

CDR3 amino acids: CASSLGGTDYNEQFF. V and J are TRBV11-1 and TRBJ2-1; the TRBD1 assignment by TCRdb is unverifiable without DNA. The CDR3 is 15 amino acids. CDR1 and CDR2 (germline): SGHAT, FQDESV (reference sequence).